This passage covers 28 T cell receptor beta chains from one sample sequenced in a study of T cell responses to AZD1222 COVID-19 vaccine. The protocol was immunoSEQ multiplex PCR, while the TCRdb copy is restricted to in-frame clones and leaves out a portion. The table has around 110,000 clones, about 90% seen once. The sample in question was peripheral blood, obtained on day 0 of AZD1222 vaccination. The receptors derive from an adult in good health.

This clone has just one count. This rearrangement joins TRBV15 to TRBJ1-5; D may be TRBD1 (5 bases). V was pared by 0 bases and J by 7 bases, with 16 bases between. The germline V gene encodes CDR1 LNHNV and CDR2 YYDKDF (reference sequence). The CDR3 runs 16 residues. Here the CDR3 reads CATSRDLGDHWQPQHF. In DNA form, the CDR3 reads TGTGCCACCAGCAGAGATCTGGGGGACCATTGGCAGCCCCAGCATTTT.

The chain is built from TRBV19 and TRBJ1-5; possible D gene TRBD1, 6 bases. Germline V gene lookup returns CDR1 LNHDA and CDR2 SQIVND (reference sequence). Deletions cut 3 bases from V and 3 bases from J, with 15 bases between. This CDR3 spans 16 amino acids. The CDR3, as DNA: TGTGCCAGTAGTATGAGGGAGGACAGCATCAATCAGCCCCAGCATTTT. Encoded protein: CASSMREDSINQPQHF.

This sequence joins TRBV7-2 and TRBJ1-2; D is ambiguous. This CDR3 has 15 amino acids. Germline V gene lookup returns CDR1 SGHTA and CDR2 FQGNSA. V was pared by 2 bases and J by 7 bases, with 17 bases between. The CDR3 DNA is TGTGCCAGCAGCTTAAGAGGTCAGAGGGCGCGTGGCTACACCTTC. Translation gives CASSLRGQRARGYTF.

V and J are TRBV18 and TRBJ2-7; D may be TRBD1 (7 bases). CDR1 and CDR2 from the germline V gene are KGHSH and LQKENI. Trimming stripped 8 bases from V and 6 bases from J, with 17 bases between. This CDR3 contains 13 residues. DNA for the CDR3: TGTGCCAGCACTCGATACAGGGGAGGCGAGCAGTACTTC. Translated: CASTRYRGGEQYF.

CDR3 residues: CASSQPGGSYGYTF. The CDR3 DNA reads TGTGCCAGCAGCCAGCCCGGGGGTTCCTATGGCTACACCTTC. V is TRBV11-2 and J is TRBJ1-2; possibly TRBD1 for D (5 bases). The CDR3 has 14 amino acids. CDR1 and CDR2 (germline): SGHAT, FQNNGV. The ends were cut back, 5 bases at V and 4 bases at J, with 14 bases in the middle. The whole variable domain, filled in from reference TRBV11-2 and TRBJ1-2, reads EAGVAQSPRYKIIEKRQSVAFWCNPISGHATLYWYQQILGQGPKLLIQFQNNGVVDDSQLPKDRFSAERLKGVDSTLKIQPAKLEDSAVYLCASSQPGGSYGYTFGSGTRLTVV.

The chain's CDR3 is CAISDPRGGRLGYTF. DNA of the CDR3: TGTGCCATCAGTGACCCCAGGGGGGGGAGACTAGGCTACACCTTC. The chain couples TRBV10-3 to TRBJ1-2; 7 bases are a match to TRBD1. CDR3 length: 15 amino acids. V gave up 3 bases and J gave up 8 bases; unmatched junction bases: 12. The V gene's germline CDR1 is ENHRY and CDR2 SYGVKD.

The J gene is TRBJ2-7, the V gene TRBV5-1; 10 nucleotides line up with TRBD1. This CDR3 comprises 16 residues. Germline assignment: CDR1 SGHRS and CDR2 YFSETQ. The J segment lost 5 bases and the V segment lost 0 bases, leaving 8 bases of the junction unmatched. DNA for the CDR3: TGCGCCAGCAGCTTGGACCGGGACAGGGGCCTCGACGAGCAGTACTTC. Amino acid sequence: CASSLDRDRGLDEQYF.

J is TRBJ2-1 and V is TRBV21-1; whether TRBD1, the table's D call, matches the DNA was not checked. TRBV21-1 is a documented pseudogene. The CDR3 is made up of 16 amino acids. The CDR3 DNA is TGTGCCAGCAGCAAAGGCCAGGCGACGCAAGTTAATGAGCAGTTCTTC. Translating it yields CASSKGQATQVNEQFF.

Only a few counts were recorded for this clone. This rearrangement joins TRBV9 to TRBJ2-7; TRBD2 aligns across 12 bases. V was pared by 0 bases and J by 3 bases, with 4 bases of the junction left unmatched. Looked up from germline, CDR1 is SGDLS and CDR2 is YYNGEE. The CDR3 is made up of 16 amino acids. In DNA, the CDR3 is TGTGCCAGCAGCGTAGGTATGGGACTAGCGGGCTACGAGCAGTACTTC. As protein: CASSVGMGLAGYEQYF.

The chain is built from TRBV9 and TRBJ1-2; the D gene is possibly TRBD1 (6 bases). Germline V gene data show CDR1 as SGDLS and CDR2 as YYNGEE. The CDR3 extends over 16 amino acids. Trimming removed 4 bases at V and 5 bases at J, with 21 bases between. CDR3 sequence (DNA): TGTGCCAGCAGCCTAGGGGGAGGGTTGATCTGGTATGGCTACACCTTC. Its protein is CASSLGGGLIWYGYTF.

This chain links TRBV21-1 with TRBJ1-2; TRBD1, the table's D call, was not compared with the DNA. TRBV21-1 represents a pseudogene. This CDR3 spans 16 amino acids. In nucleotides, the CDR3 is TGTGCCAGCAGCACCCTGGGGACAGGGCAATACTATGGCTACACCTTC. Translation: CASSTLGTGQYYGYTF.

The chain couples TRBV7-3 to TRBJ1-5; D call uncertain. The V gene lost 5 bases and the J gene lost 2 bases, with 7 bases spanning the gap. The CDR3 is 13 residues long. The germline V gene encodes CDR1 SGHTA and CDR2 FQGTGA. CDR3 sequence: CASSPDGNQPQHF. The CDR3 nucleotides are TGTGCCAGCAGCCCAGACGGCAATCAGCCCCAGCATTTT.

The CDR3 sequence is CASSRQGPGNTIYF. The CDR3 coding sequence is TGTGCCAGCAGTCGTCAGGGGCCTGGAAACACCATATATTTT. The chain combines TRBV6-5 with TRBJ1-3; tentative D call: TRBD1 (6 bases). V lost 5 bases to trimming and J lost 2 bases, with 10 bases between them. Germline V gives CDR1 MNHEY, CDR2 SVGAGI. The CDR3 totals 14 residues.

The CDR3 spells CATSRDWRLMNTEAFF. The DNA for the CDR3 is TGTGCCACCAGCAGAGATTGGCGACTTATGAACACTGAAGCTTTCTTT. This chain joins TRBV15 and TRBJ1-1; D unclear. This CDR3 contains 16 residues. Trimming stripped 0 bases from V and 0 bases from J, with 11 bases between. CDR1 is LNHNV, CDR2 YYDKDF, per germline (reference sequence). Using reference TRBV15 and TRBJ1-1 for the parts outside the CDR3, the full variable domain is DAMVIQNPRYQVTQFGKPVTLSCSQTLNHNVMYWYQQKSSQAPKLLFHYYDKDFNNEADTPDNFQSRRPNTSFCFLDIRSPGLGDTAMYLCATSRDWRLMNTEAFFGQGTRLTVV.

The rearrangement joins TRBV4-3 to TRBJ1-4, with D perhaps TRBD1 (6 bases). CDR3 length: 15 residues. Germline V gene sequence: CDR1 LGHNA, CDR2 YSLEER. V was trimmed by 5 bases and J by 4 bases, leaving 14 bases between them. CDR3 loop: CASSAVGGRNEKLFF. The CDR3 DNA follows: TGCGCCAGCAGCGCCGTTGGGGGGCGTAATGAAAAACTGTTTTTT.

This clone is a singleton in its sample. The V and J genes are TRBV15 and TRBJ1-5; 8 nucleotides match TRBD1. Trimming removed 2 bases from V and 3 bases from J; junction bases left unmatched: 3. Germline CDR1 LNHNV, CDR2 YYDKDF (reference sequence). This CDR3 is built from 15 residues. The CDR3 is CATSRRTGNNQPQHF. Here the CDR3 DNA reads TGTGCCACCAGCAGACGGACAGGGAACAATCAGCCCCAGCATTTT. Full variable domain (rest looked up from reference TRBV15 and TRBJ1-5): DAMVIQNPRYQVTQFGKPVTLSCSQTLNHNVMYWYQQKSSQAPKLLFHYYDKDFNNEADTPDNFQSRRPNTSFCFLDIRSPGLGDTAMYLCATSRRTGNNQPQHFGDGTRLSIL.

This rearrangement joins TRBV7-6 to TRBJ2-5, with D perhaps assigned TRBD1 or TRBD2 (6 bases each). V lost 8 bases to trimming and J lost 5 bases, with 21 bases between them. This CDR3 has 15 amino acids. Germline V lookup: CDR1 SGHVS, CDR2 FNYEAQ. The CDR3 DNA reads as TGTGCCAGCGCCAAGGGGGGAATGGGGAGGGAGACCCAGTACTTC. This sequence encodes CASAKGGMGRETQYF.

This chain uses TRBV7-8 with TRBJ2-3; D possibly corresponds to TRBD2 (6 bases). V lost 5 bases to trimming and J lost 3 bases, with 21 bases between them. Germline V CDR1 and CDR2: SGHVS, FQNEAQ. The CDR3 has 17 amino acids. CDR3 nucleotide sequence: TGTGCCAGCAGCAACGGGACTTGGATGAGTGGGACAGATACGCAGTATTTT. Residues: CASSNGTWMSGTDTQYF.

This rearrangement joins TRBV5-1 to TRBJ1-1; D may be TRBD1 (5 bases). Germline CDR1 SGHRS, CDR2 YFSETQ. V lost 4 bases to trimming and J lost 5 bases, with 24 bases between them. CDR3 length: 17 residues. The CDR3 region is CASSPGGLGVEGTEAFF. The CDR3 DNA is TGCGCCAGCAGCCCAGGAGGTTTGGGGGTGGAGGGGACTGAAGCTTTCTTT. Variable domain in full (rest from reference TRBV5-1 and TRBJ1-1): KAGVTQTPRYLIKTRGQQVTLSCSPISGHRSVSWYQQTPGQGLQFLFEYFSETQRNKGNFPGRFSGRQFSNSRSEMNVSTLELGDSALYLCASSPGGLGVEGTEAFFGQGTRLTVV.

The chain carries TRBV29-1 and TRBJ2-1; no definite D call. This CDR3 is 16 amino acids long. Per germline, CDR1 SQVTM and CDR2 ANQGSEA. Trimming removed 3 bases from V and 0 bases from J, with 15 bases in between. CDR3 DNA: TGCAGCGTTGAGGACCCCAGGAGTGGCTCCTACAATGAGCAGTTCTTC. It is translated as CSVEDPRSGSYNEQFF.

The chain is built from TRBV18 and TRBJ2-7; perhaps TRBD1 as D (6 bases). Trimming shortened V by 6 bases and J by 0 bases, and 15 bases separated the two germline ends. Germline CDR1 KGHSH, CDR2 LQKENI. This CDR3 is built from 15 residues. CDR3 sequence: CASSPGHLSSYEQYF. CDR3 DNA sequence: TGTGCCAGCTCCCCGGGACACCTAAGCTCCTACGAGCAGTACTTC.

The chain recombines TRBV25-1 with TRBJ1-2; possibly TRBD1 for D (5 bases). The V end lost 6 bases, the J end lost 4 bases, and 15 bases lay between the germline ends. CDR1 is MGHDK, CDR2 SYGVNS, per germline. The CDR3 loop spans 14 amino acids. Written as DNA, the CDR3 is TGTGCCAGCAGCTCCGTTATGGGGACCTATGGCTACACCTTC. It yields the protein CASSSVMGTYGYTF.

This clone showed up just a few times. The CDR3 protein is CSVGGVGNQPQHF. CDR3 DNA sequence: TGCAGCGTAGGGGGAGTAGGCAATCAGCCCCAGCATTTT. The rearrangement links TRBV29-1 to TRBJ1-5; D might be TRBD1 (6 bases). Germline CDR1 SQVTM, CDR2 ANQGSEA. The CDR3 covers 13 residues. V was shortened by 6 bases and J by 2 bases, with 11 bases between the two germline ends. Based on the CDR3 plus reference TRBV29-1 and TRBJ1-5, the full variable domain is SAVISQKPSRDICQRGTSLTIQCQVDSQVTMMFWYRQQPGQSLTLIATANQGSEATYESGFVIDKFPISRPNLTFSTLTVSNMSPEDSSIYLCSVGGVGNQPQHFGDGTRLSIL.

The chain has TRBV2 and TRBJ2-7, with D possibly matching TRBD2 (5 bases). The V end lost 7 bases, the J end lost 1 base, and 14 bases lay between the germline ends. The germline V gene encodes CDR1 SNHLY and CDR2 FYNNEI. The length of the CDR3 is 14 residues. The CDR3 region is CASMLEGWSYEQYF. CDR3 nucleotide sequence: TGTGCCAGCATGTTAGAGGGTTGGTCCTACGAGCAGTACTTC.

The chain is built from TRBV19 and TRBJ2-7; D may be TRBD1 (5 bases). The CDR3 is 13 residues long. The germline V gene has CDR1 LNHDA and CDR2 SQIVND (reference sequence). The V end was cut by 4 bases, the J end by 1 base, with 8 bases between. CDR3 protein: CASSSRVSYEQYF. The CDR3 DNA reads as TGTGCCAGTAGTAGCAGGGTGTCCTACGAGCAGTACTTC.

This clone showed up just once. The rearrangement joins TRBV5-4 to TRBJ2-1, with 13 nucleotides matching TRBD2. This CDR3 is 15 amino acids long. V shed 2 bases and J 9 bases; nucleotides not matched to a gene: 5. In germline, CDR1 is SGHNT, CDR2 YYREEE (reference sequence). The CDR3 is CASSLLAGGPAEQFF. The CDR3 nucleotides are TGTGCCAGCAGCTTACTAGCGGGGGGGCCCGCTGAGCAGTTCTTC.

V gene TRBV5-1 combines with J gene TRBJ1-1; 12 bases are shared with TRBD1. Germline V gives CDR1 SGHRS, CDR2 YFSETQ. V trimming: 3 bases; J trimming: 9 bases; junction bases outside the gene matches: 6. The CDR3 length is 14 residues. The CDR3 here is CASSSGQGAFKAFF. CDR3 DNA sequence: TGCGCCAGCAGCTCGGGACAGGGGGCGTTTAAAGCTTTCTTT. Combining the CDR3 with reference TRBV5-1 and TRBJ1-1 gives the whole variable domain KAGVTQTPRYLIKTRGQQVTLSCSPISGHRSVSWYQQTPGQGLQFLFEYFSETQRNKGNFPGRFSGRQFSNSRSEMNVSTLELGDSALYLCASSSGQGAFKAFFGQGTRLTVV.

J is TRBJ2-5 and V is TRBV9; 9 positions agree with TRBD2. CDR3 length: 15 amino acids. Germline CDR1 SGDLS, CDR2 YYNGEE. After removal of 3 bases from V and 5 bases from J, the junction contained 8 bases not matched to a gene. DNA for the CDR3: TGTGCCAGCAGCGCCTATAGCGGGGGCGGGGAGACCCAGTACTTC. Protein product: CASSAYSGGGETQYF. The full variable domain, rest sourced from reference TRBV9 and TRBJ2-5, is DSGVTQTPKHLITATGQRVTLRCSPRSGDLSVYWYQQSLDQGLQFLIQYYNGEERAKGNILERFSAQQFPDLHSELNLSSLELGDSALYFCASSAYSGGGETQYFGPGTRLLVL.